These T cell receptor beta chains were read from a single sample in a study of T cells in Graves' hyperthyroidism and ophthalmopathy. Via MiXCR, TCRdb re-called the multiplex PCR reads, giving one row per CDR3 protein. The sample includes roughly 400,000 distinct CDR3 sequences, around 15% of them seen just once. The sequencing input was blood. The receptors were sampled from a man between 45 and 60 years old with Graves' ophthalmopathy. CDR3s include the opening cysteine and the closing phenylalanine or tryptophan. Each record gives: D gene, J gene, clone size, V gene, CDR3 protein, CDR3 DNA. A D gene is named only where the DNA matches it firmly. The size field is filled for only some rows; it gives once, few, many or a size class.

-,TRBJ2-2,few,TRBV5-4,CASSLAGRPNTGELFF,TGTGCCAGCAGCTTGGCCGGGCGGCCGAACACCGGGGAGCTGTTTTTT
-,TRBJ1-2,-,TRBV2,CASSRPPRGGAEKGGYTF,TGTGCCAGCAGCCGACCTCCCCGGGGGGGGGCGGAGAAAGGTGGCTACACCTTC
-,TRBJ2-5,many,TRBV7-9,CASSLQGGTQETQYF,TGTGCCAGCAGCCTTCAGGGGGGGACCCAAGAGACCCAGTACTTC
TRBD2,TRBJ2-1,-,TRBV20-1,CSARDPGVAGAGNEQFF,TGCAGTGCTAGAGACCCTGGGGTAGCGGGAGCGGGTAATGAGCAGTTCTTC
-,TRBJ1-1,many,TRBV18,CASSPERTMNTEAFF,TGTGCCAGCTCACCAGAACGGACAATGAACACTGAAGCTTTCTTT
TRBD1,TRBJ2-3,many,TRBV7-8,CASSRWGQGGTDTQYF,TGTGCCAGCAGCCGCTGGGGACAGGGGGGCACAGATACGCAGTATTTT
TRBD2,TRBJ2-5,-,TRBV4-2,CASRRITSGRAETQYF,TGTGCCAGCCGACGAATCACTAGCGGGAGGGCGGAGACCCAGTACTTC
TRBD2,TRBJ2-3,many,TRBV10-3,CAISEFAGGPDTQYF,TGTGCCATCAGTGAGTTTGCGGGAGGCCCAGATACGCAGTATTTT
-,TRBJ1-5,many,TRBV7-6,CASSAARGANQPQHF,TGTGCCAGCAGCGCCGCTCGGGGTGCCAATCAGCCCCAGCATTTT
TRBD2,TRBJ2-3,few,TRBV19,CASSNLAGTSTDTQYF,TGTGCCAGTAGTAACCTAGCGGGAACTAGCACAGATACGCAGTATTTT
TRBD2,TRBJ2-2,many,TRBV11-2,CASSPGTSGNTGELFF,TGTGCCAGCAGCCCAGGGACTAGCGGGAACACCGGGGAGCTGTTTTTT
-,TRBJ2-5,many,TRBV18,CASSPELLKETQYF,TGTGCCAGCTCACCGGAACTCCTTAAGGAGACCCAGTACTTC
-,TRBJ1-3,many,TRBV3-1,CASSLALGGNTIYF,TGTGCCAGCAGCCTAGCCCTTGGGGGAAACACCATATATTTT
TRBD2,TRBJ2-1,many,TRBV7-9,CASSPWTSGLGQFF,TGTGCCAGCAGCCCATGGACTAGCGGGCTCGGACAGTTCTTC
TRBD1,TRBJ1-5,many,TRBV30,CAWSTGGWQPQHF,TGTGCCTGGAGTACAGGGGGCTGGCAGCCCCAGCATTTT
-,TRBJ2-1,many,TRBV30,CAWTSRTYNEQFF,TGTGCCTGGACAAGCAGGACTTACAATGAGCAGTTCTTC
TRBD1,TRBJ2-5,-,TRBV3-1,CASSQEQGVRGETQYF,TGTGCCAGCAGCCAAGAACAGGGGGTCAGAGGGGAGACCCAGTACTTC
-,TRBJ2-1,many,TRBV20-1,CSALADLNEQFF,TGCAGTGCCTTAGCGGATCTTAATGAGCAGTTCTTC
TRBD1,TRBJ2-7,few,TRBV5-1,CASSNRDRVSYEQYF,TGCGCCAGCAGCAACCGGGACAGGGTGTCCTACGAGCAGTACTTC
-,TRBJ1-1,-,TRBV9,CASSDSGTRSEAFF,TGTGCCAGCAGCGACTCCGGGACTCGTTCTGAGGCTTTCTTT
-,TRBJ2-1,many,TRBV3-1,CASSQGLLGLHNEQFF,TGTGCCAGCAGCCAAGGGTTGTTAGGGCTCCACAATGAGCAGTTCTTC
-,TRBJ2-1,many,TRBV20-1,CSATRTEFQFF,TGCAGTGCTACCCGGACCGAATTTCAGTTCTTC
-,TRBJ1-1,many,TRBV19,CASSFLQGGEAFF,TGTGCCAGTAGTTTCCTCCAGGGCGGAGAAGCTTTCTTT
-,TRBJ2-3,many,TRBV30,CAWNWGAVTDTQYF,TGTGCCTGGAATTGGGGGGCTGTCACAGATACGCAGTATTTT
-,TRBJ1-1,many,TRBV7-6,CASSPGGGGTEAFF,TGTGCCAGCAGCCCAGGAGGAGGGGGCACTGAAGCTTTCTTT
-,TRBJ1-2,few,TRBV3-1,CASSPPGFGYTF,TGTGCCAGCAGCCCGCCGGGGTTTGGCTACACCTTC
-,TRBJ2-6,few,TRBV7-8,CASSYIRSGANVLTF,TGTGCCAGCAGTTACATACGATCCGGGGCCAACGTCCTGACTTTC
-,TRBJ2-5,many,TRBV9,CASSVSQGETQYF,TGTGCCAGCAGCGTAAGTCAGGGTGAGACCCAGTACTTC
-,TRBJ2-1,many,TRBV7-9,CASSSGRALSNEQFF,TGTGCCAGCAGCTCGGGACGGGCCCTAAGCAATGAGCAGTTCTTC
TRBD2,TRBJ2-1,-,TRBV4-2,CASSQSRRLAGGPYNEQFF,TGTGCCAGCAGCCAATCCAGAAGGTTAGCGGGAGGGCCCTACAATGAGCAGTTCTTC
TRBD2,TRBJ2-1,many,TRBV20-1,CSALAGGNEQFF,TGCAGTGCACTAGCGGGAGGGAATGAGCAGTTCTTC
TRBD2,TRBJ2-3,many,TRBV18,CASSPPGGRDFTDTQYF,TGTGCCAGCTCACCACCAGGCGGGAGGGACTTCACAGATACGCAGTATTTT
TRBD1,TRBJ2-7,many,TRBV28,CASSFFVGQGSSYEQYF,TGTGCCAGCAGTTTCTTCGTGGGACAGGGTTCTTCCTACGAGCAGTACTTC
-,TRBJ2-5,many,TRBV3-1,CASSQGAQAQYF,TGTGCCAGCAGCCAGGGCGCCCAGGCCCAGTACTTC
-,TRBJ2-1,-,TRBV6-1,CASRRAGYNEQFF,TGTGCCAGCAGGAGGGCCGGCTACAATGAGCAGTTCTTC
-,TRBJ2-1,many,TRBV30,CAWSGAGEQFF,TGTGCCTGGAGTGGGGCCGGTGAGCAGTTCTTC
TRBD2,TRBJ2-3,many,TRBV7-3,CASSLTYRSGRAQDTQYF,TGTGCCAGCAGCTTAACGTATCGGAGCGGGAGGGCCCAAGATACGCAGTATTTT
-,TRBJ2-4,many,TRBV2,CASSEQEVGIGIQYF,TGTGCCAGCAGTGAACAAGAGGTCGGGATAGGCATTCAGTACTTC
TRBD2,TRBJ2-1,many,TRBV3-1,CASSARTSGGEQFF,TGTGCCAGCAGCGCCCGGACTAGCGGGGGTGAGCAGTTCTTC
-,TRBJ2-3,many,TRBV3-1,CASTTTGDTQYF,TGTGCCAGCACAACTACCGGAGATACGCAGTATTTT
-,TRBJ2-1,many,TRBV12-3/TRBV12-4,CASSSGNEQFF,TGTGCCAGCAGTTCAGGGAATGAGCAGTTCTTC
-,TRBJ2-7,-,TRBV27,CASSLRSWEKERGPAYEQYF,TGTGCCAGCAGTTTAAGGAGTTGGGAAAAGGAAAGGGGCCCAGCATACGAGCAGTACTTC
-,TRBJ1-5,many,TRBV20-1,CSAREAGAVSQPQHF,TGCAGTGCTAGAGAGGCAGGAGCGGTATCTCAGCCCCAGCATTTT
TRBD1,TRBJ2-7,few,TRBV14,CASSPYRTGGDEQYF,TGTGCCAGCAGCCCGTATCGGACAGGTGGTGACGAGCAGTACTTC
TRBD1,TRBJ1-2,-,TRBV19,CASSIPDRVGGGYTF,TGTGCCAGTAGTATCCCGGACAGGGTCGGAGGGGGCTACACCTTC
-,TRBJ2-2,many,TRBV6-1,CASCLSGHTGELFF,TGTGCCAGCTGTTTGTCCGGGCACACCGGGGAGCTGTTTTTT
-,TRBJ2-6,-,TRBV24-1,CATSLGNSGANVLTF,TGTGCCACCAGTTTAGGTAACTCTGGGGCCAACGTCCTGACTTTC
TRBD1,TRBJ1-3,few,TRBV28,CASSPTGARQGTIYF,TGTGCCAGCAGTCCCACCGGTGCGAGACAGGGAACCATATATTTT
TRBD1,TRBJ1-1,many,TRBV29-1,CSVGTGTVNTEAFF,TGCAGCGTCGGTACCGGGACAGTGAACACTGAAGCTTTCTTT